Shown below are 30 T cell receptor beta chains from a single sample sequenced in a study of control samples from healthy donors and cancer patients. Clones were read by immunoSEQ multiplex PCR, and TCRdb kept only the in-frame ones, dropping some. This table holds about 200,000 clones. Sequenced input: blood. Receptors were obtained from a woman under 40 in good health.

The chain links TRBV30 to TRBJ2-7; D gene uncertain. The CDR3 covers 13 residues. CDR1 GTSNPN and CDR2 SVGIG come from the germline V gene (reference sequence). V gave up 2 bases and J gave up 4 bases, with 12 bases separating them. CDR3 DNA: TGTGCCTGGAGTCAAAACCCGGGTTACGAGCAGTACTTC. Protein sequence: CAWSQNPGYEQYF.

The chain is built from TRBV6-4 and TRBJ2-2; 7 nucleotides align to TRBD2. V lost 3 bases, J lost 6 bases, and 4 bases stayed unmatched. Germline V gene sequence: CDR1 MRHNA, CDR2 SNTAGT. This CDR3 has 14 residues. The CDR3 bases are TGTGCCAGCAGTGAGGGGACTAACGCCGGGGAGCTGTTTTTT. This sequence encodes CASSEGTNAGELFF.

V usage is TRBV6-1 and J usage is TRBJ2-5, with TRBD2 matching over 11 bases. The CDR3 has 17 amino acids. Germline CDR1 is MNHNS and CDR2 is SASEGT. Trimming took 1 base from V and 8 from J; bases not matched to a gene: 12. CDR3 protein: CASSEGEPSLAGDTQYF. In DNA, the CDR3 is TGTGCCAGCAGTGAAGGGGAACCATCACTAGCGGGGGACACCCAGTACTTC.

V and J are TRBV7-2 and TRBJ1-4; no firm D call. V was cut by 1 base and J by 0 bases, with 12 bases left in between. There are 17 residues in the CDR3. CDR1 is SGHTA, CDR2 FQGNSA, per germline. The CDR3 region is CASSLVGVGTTNEKLFF. In nucleotides, the CDR3 is TGTGCCAGCAGCTTAGTTGGGGTGGGGACAACTAATGAAAAACTGTTTTTT.

The chain couples TRBV6-6 to TRBJ1-6; D is possibly TRBD1 (6 bases). The CDR3 consists of 17 residues. Germline CDR1 and CDR2: MNHNY and SVGAGI (reference sequence). The ends were cut back, 5 bases at V and 12 bases at J, with 26 bases in the middle. CDR3 loop: CASSLQQLGHISGPLHF. CDR3 nucleotide sequence: TGTGCCAGCAGTCTCCAACAGCTGGGACATATTTCGGGACCCCTCCACTTT.

This rearrangement joins TRBV7-8 to TRBJ1-2; the D gene is possibly TRBD1 (6 bases). CDR3 size: 12 residues. Germline-derived CDR1 and CDR2 are SGHVS and FQNEAQ. The germline V and J ends were trimmed by 5 bases and 6 bases, with 10 bases remaining between them. CDR3 region: CASSMRTDGYTF. The DNA of the CDR3 is TGTGCCAGCAGCATGAGGACAGATGGCTACACCTTC.

This chain joins TRBV9 and TRBJ2-7; possible D gene TRBD1, 6 bases. CDR1 is SGDLS and CDR2 is YYNGEE in the germline V gene. The CDR3 sequence is 15 residues long. Trimming left V 2 bases short and J 0 bases short, with 12 bases between. The CDR3, as DNA: TGTGCCAGCAGCGTTCGGGACACGATCTCCTACGAGCAGTACTTC. Residues: CASSVRDTISYEQYF. Together with reference TRBV9 and TRBJ2-7, the CDR3 gives the full variable domain: DSGVTQTPKHLITATGQRVTLRCSPRSGDLSVYWYQQSLDQGLQFLIQYYNGEERAKGNILERFSAQQFPDLHSELNLSSLELGDSALYFCASSVRDTISYEQYFGPGTRLTVT.

The chain combines TRBV4-1 with TRBJ1-5; D call uncertain. Germline V gives CDR1 MGHRA, CDR2 YSYEKL. V dropped 3 bases and J dropped 4 bases, with 19 bases sitting between them. CDR3 length: 17 residues. The CDR3 is CASSQPRFGRPNQPQHF. CDR3 sequence (DNA): TGCGCCAGCAGCCAGCCCAGGTTTGGACGGCCGAATCAGCCCCAGCATTTT.

The rearrangement uses TRBV5-1 and TRBJ2-7, with 10 bases fitting TRBD2. The CDR3 is made up of 15 amino acids. Unmatched junction bases numbered 6, after V lost 4 bases and J lost 2 bases. CDR1 SGHRS and CDR2 YFSETQ come from the germline V gene. This CDR3 reads CASSTTSGLTYEQYF. The CDR3 bases are TGCGCCAGCAGCACGACTAGCGGGTTAACCTACGAGCAGTACTTC.

The V gene is TRBV10-3, the J gene TRBJ2-1, with D maybe TRBD1 (5 bases). The CDR3 is 14 amino acids. Trimming shortened V by 3 bases and J by 6 bases, and 12 bases separated the two germline ends. CDR1 is ENHRY, CDR2 SYGVKD, per germline. Here the CDR3 DNA reads TGTGCCATCAGTGACGCAGGGTGGGGCAATGAGCAGTTCTTC. As protein: CAISDAGWGNEQFF.

The genes are TRBV20-1 and TRBJ2-5; TRBD2 might be the D (5 bases). Germline-derived CDR1 and CDR2 are DFQATT and SNEGSKA (reference sequence). Deletions cut 5 bases from V and 2 bases from J, with 6 bases between. The CDR3 has 11 amino acids. This CDR3 is CSAEGQETQYF. The DNA of the CDR3 is TGCAGTGCTGAGGGTCAAGAGACCCAGTACTTC.

The rearrangement joins TRBV29-1 to TRBJ1-2; tentatively, D is TRBD1 (6 bases). The V and J ends lost 6 bases and 6 bases respectively, with 20 bases between them. CDR1 and CDR2 (germline): SQVTM, ANQGSEA. This CDR3 spans 14 amino acids. The CDR3 spells CSVENREAWNGYTF. The CDR3 DNA reads TGCAGCGTAGAGAACAGGGAAGCATGGAATGGCTACACCTTC.

This chain joins TRBV5-8 and TRBJ1-5; 7 bases are shared with TRBD1. V shed 0 bases, J shed 6 bases, and the junction held 6 bases outside the gene matches. CDR3 length: 15 residues. Looked up from germline, CDR1 is SGHTS and CDR2 is YDEGEE. The CDR3 sequence: CASSLGRGIGQPQHF. The CDR3 coding sequence is TGTGCCAGCAGCTTGGGCAGGGGGATTGGTCAGCCCCAGCATTTT.

V is TRBV24-1 and J is TRBJ2-1; 9 bases map to TRBD1. Germline assignment: CDR1 KGHDR and CDR2 SFDVKD. The V gene end was trimmed by 4 bases and the J gene end by 8 bases; junction bases not matched to a gene: 11. The CDR3 loop spans 16 amino acids. DNA of the CDR3: TGTGCCACCAGTGAGCCCGGACAGGGGAAACACGATGAGCAGTTCTTC. It specifies CATSEPGQGKHDEQFF.

The chain has TRBV12-3 or TRBV12-4 and TRBJ1-6; D unclear. V gave up 3 bases and J gave up 12 bases, with 6 bases separating them. The CDR3 is made up of 11 amino acids. The DNA of the CDR3 is TGTGCCAGCAGTTTTGGAAAACCCCTCCACTTT. This encodes CASSFGKPLHF.

The chain recombines TRBV7-8 with TRBJ2-2; D might be TRBD1 (5 bases). The V end lost 1 base, the J end lost 7 bases, and 10 bases lay between the germline ends. Germline V gene sequence: CDR1 SGHVS, CDR2 FQNEAQ. The CDR3 length is 14 residues. The DNA for the CDR3 is TGTGCCAGCAGCTTAGGACAGTTGGACGGGGAGCTGTTTTTT. This encodes CASSLGQLDGELFF. The entire variable domain, with the rest obtained from reference TRBV7-8 and TRBJ2-2, is as follows: GAGVSQSPRYKVAKRGQDVALRCDPISGHVSLFWYQQALGQGPEFLTYFQNEAQLDKSGLPSDRFFAERPEGSVSTLKIQRTQQEDSAVYLCASSLGQLDGELFFGEGSRLTVL.

J is TRBJ1-1 and V is TRBV10-3; a weak D match, TRBD1 (6 bases). The CDR3 has 12 residues. Trimming took 6 bases from V and 7 from J, leaving 12 bases between them. The germline gives CDR1 ENHRY, CDR2 SYGVKD. CDR3 nucleotides: TGTGCCATCAGCGCGGGACAAAATGAAGCTTTCTTT. Protein: CAISAGQNEAFF.

The chain links TRBV5-4 to TRBJ2-7; D remains unclear. This CDR3 has 14 amino acids. Germline V gene sequence: CDR1 SGHNT, CDR2 YYREEE (reference sequence). V was pared by 1 base and J by 0 bases, with 8 bases between. CDR3 in amino acids: CASSLYLGSYEQYF. In DNA form, the CDR3 reads TGTGCCAGCAGCTTGTACCTTGGCTCCTACGAGCAGTACTTC. Looking up the rest from reference TRBV5-4 and TRBJ2-7 gives the full variable domain: ETGVTQSPTHLIKTRGQQVTLRCSSQSGHNTVSWYQQALGQGPQFIFQYYREEENGRGNFPPRFSGLQFPNYSSELNVNALELDDSALYLCASSLYLGSYEQYFGPGTRLTVT.

The CDR3 DNA follows: TGTGCCAGCAGCCCGATGTGGCAGGATGATTCACCCCTCCACTTT. It yields the protein CASSPMWQDDSPLHF. The chain recombines TRBV11-2 with TRBJ1-6, with D unresolved. The CDR3 covers 15 residues. V was shortened by 5 bases and J by 8 bases, with 16 bases between the two germline ends. Germline values: CDR1 SGHAT, CDR2 FQNNGV.

V is TRBV27 and J is TRBJ1-4; no definite D call. From germline, CDR1 is MNHEY and CDR2 SMNVEV (reference sequence). The CDR3 has 12 residues. Trimming removed 4 bases from V and 8 bases from J, with 8 bases in between. The CDR3 loop is CASSSRYEKLFF. For the CDR3, the DNA is TGTGCCAGCAGTTCTAGATACGAAAAACTGTTTTTT.

The chain couples TRBV28 to TRBJ2-7; 10 nucleotides line up with TRBD2. The CDR3 sequence is 14 residues long. Germline V gene data show CDR1 as MDHEN and CDR2 as SYDVKM. Losses at the gene ends were 6 bases for V and 7 bases for J; bases not matched to a gene: 9. The CDR3 sequence: CASRSSSGGWEQYF. CDR3 bases: TGTGCCAGCAGGTCCTCTAGCGGGGGATGGGAGCAGTACTTC.

V and J are TRBV23-1 and TRBJ2-7, with D perhaps TRBD1 or TRBD2 (6 bases each). TRBV23-1 is annotated as an ORF whose role is uncertain. This CDR3 has 19 amino acids. The V end was cut by 4 bases, the J end by 0 bases, with 25 bases between. The CDR3 here is CASSRPESGARCPSYEQYF. In nucleotides, the CDR3 is TGCGCCAGCAGTCGCCCTGAATCGGGGGCGCGTTGCCCCTCCTACGAGCAGTACTTC.

This sequence joins TRBV2 and TRBJ2-7, with TRBD1 identical over 7 bases. The germline CDR1 and CDR2 sequences are SNHLY and FYNNEI. V gave up 6 bases and J gave up 9 bases; unmatched junction bases: 11. This CDR3 has 13 residues. The CDR3 loop reads CASRGRTGHAQYF. As DNA, the CDR3 is TGTGCCAGCAGGGGCAGGACAGGTCACGCGCAGTACTTC.

DNA of the CDR3: TGTGCCAGCAGTTACAGGACAGCAACTAATGAAAAACTGTTTTTT. Its protein is CASSYRTATNEKLFF. The rearrangement links TRBV6-2 or TRBV6-3 to TRBJ1-4; D might be TRBD1 (6 bases). There are 15 residues in the CDR3. Trimming stripped 2 bases from V and 0 bases from J, with 7 bases between. CDR1 and CDR2 (germline): MNHEY, SVGEGT.

J is TRBJ2-3 and V is TRBV7-9; D perhaps matches TRBD2 (6 bases). The V end lost 1 base, the J end lost 1 base, and 12 bases lay between the germline ends. The germline CDR1 and CDR2 sequences are SEHNR and FQNEAQ (reference sequence). This CDR3 spans 16 amino acids. The CDR3 spells CASSLDLSGGTDTQYF. The DNA for the CDR3 is TGTGCCAGCAGCTTAGATCTTTCGGGGGGCACAGATACGCAGTATTTT.

The rearrangement links TRBV12-3 or TRBV12-4 to TRBJ1-2; D gene ambiguous. V shed 5 bases and J shed 7 bases, with 8 bases lying between them. CDR3 length: 11 residues. Here the CDR3 reads CASSRGIGYTF. The CDR3 DNA reads TGTGCCAGCAGTAGAGGGATTGGCTACACCTTC.

Details on this clone: Other nucleotide sequences in the sample specify the same CDR3. The rearrangement links TRBV7-9 to TRBJ2-2; possible D gene TRBD1, 5 bases. The germline V and J ends were trimmed by 0 bases and 1 base, with 6 bases remaining between them. CDR3 length equals 15 residues. Germline V gene data show CDR1 as SEHNR and CDR2 as FQNEAQ (reference sequence). CDR3 DNA sequence: TGTGCCAGCAGCTTAGCTCAGGGGAACACCGGGGAGCTGTTTTTT. Its protein is CASSLAQGNTGELFF.

The chain employs TRBV28 and TRBJ1-4; 11 positions match TRBD1. Germline V CDR1 and CDR2: MDHEN, SYDVKM. The V segment lost 3 bases and the J segment 1 base; nucleotides outside the gene matches: 13. The CDR3 spans 20 residues. The DNA for the CDR3 is TGTGCCAGCAGTTTTCCTTCAACCGGGACAGGGGGACTAACTAATGAAAAACTGTTTTTT. It translates to CASSFPSTGTGGLTNEKLFF.

This rearrangement joins TRBV13 to TRBJ1-1; D unresolved. CDR3 length: 16 amino acids. Per the germline V gene, CDR1 is PRHDT and CDR2 is FYEKMQ (reference sequence). Trimming removed 2 bases at V and 0 bases at J, with 13 bases between. The CDR3 sequence is CASSLLFGDLNTEAFF. The CDR3, as DNA: TGTGCCAGCAGCTTATTGTTCGGCGACTTGAACACTGAAGCTTTCTTT.

This chain links TRBV5-5 with TRBJ2-6; D may be TRBD1 (5 bases). The CDR3 covers 17 residues. The V gene's germline CDR1 is SGHKS and CDR2 YYEKEE (reference sequence). V was clipped by 0 bases and J by 0 bases, with 10 bases between them. In nucleotides, the CDR3 is TGTGCCAGCAGCTTGGGGGGCTCCAACTCTGGGGCCAACGTCCTGACTTTC. Amino acid sequence: CASSLGGSNSGANVLTF. Full variable domain (remainder filled in from reference TRBV5-5 and TRBJ2-6): DAGVTQSPTHLIKTRGQQVTLRCSPISGHKSVSWYQQVLGQGPQFIFQYYEKEERGRGNFPDRFSARQFPNYSSELNVNALLLGDSALYLCASSLGGSNSGANVLTFGAGSRLTVL.